Only a few counts were recorded for the clone carrying this T cell receptor beta chain. Alongside a J-beta primer mix, a sample-barcoded 5' primer served in a second PCR lasting roughly 7 to 12 cycles. A template-switch adaptor that had 12 random nucleotides put a tag on each cDNA molecule. TCRdb re-called the 5' RACE reads with MiXCR, one entry per CDR3 protein. The sample lists some 1.1 million distinct CDR3 sequences, more than 30% occurring once. Trimming took off 4 bases at V and 8 bases at J, with 15 bases between the two ends. The CDR3 consists of 14 residues. The V gene's germline CDR1 is MGHRA and CDR2 YSYEKL. This sample was taken from a study of blood T cells in healthy people across ages.

This TCR derives from a man aged 18 to 29 in good health. The chain is built from TRBV4-1 and TRBJ2-1; tentatively, D is TRBD2 (6 bases). The sequencing sample was made of blood. The CDR3 DNA is TGCGCCAGCAGCCGAGACCCAACGGGGGATGAGCAGTTCTTC. Translation gives CASSRDPTGDEQFF.